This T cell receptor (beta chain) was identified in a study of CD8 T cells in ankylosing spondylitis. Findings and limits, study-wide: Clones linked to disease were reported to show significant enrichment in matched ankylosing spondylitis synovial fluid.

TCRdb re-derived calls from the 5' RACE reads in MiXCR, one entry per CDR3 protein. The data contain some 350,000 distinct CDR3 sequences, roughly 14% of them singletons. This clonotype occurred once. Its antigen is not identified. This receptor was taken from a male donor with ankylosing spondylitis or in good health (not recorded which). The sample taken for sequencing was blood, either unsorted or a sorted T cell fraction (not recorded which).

This chain's CDR3 is CASSADSSGRTDTQYF. As DNA, the CDR3 is TGTGCCAGCAGTGCCGATTCTAGCGGGCGCACAGATACGCAGTATTTT. The chain links TRBV25-1 to TRBJ2-3; TRBD2 aligns across 8 bases. The CDR3 has 16 amino acids. CDR1 and CDR2 (germline): MGHDK, SYGVNS. Trimming cost V 4 bases and J 1 base; bases outside gene matches: 7.